The 27 T cell receptor beta chains listed next were all sequenced from one sample in a study of Ad26.COV2.S vaccination and SARS-CoV-2 variants. Indicated treatment: 15 to 20 received Ad26.COV2.S at low or high dose, single or two shots; roughly 5 received placebo; per-sample allocation not given. Material that was analyzed had been drawn on day 63 after the first vaccine or placebo injection. Sequencing used immunoSEQ multiplex PCR; TCRdb keeps in-frame clones, though not all of them. This table has hundreds of thousands of clones, approximately 90% appearing once. Sequenced here: peripheral blood, sampled in a trial of Ad26.COV2.S vaccine versus placebo. The source of these receptors is a person between 18 and 65 years old who received the Ad26.COV2.S COVID-19 vaccine or a placebo.

The V and J genes are TRBV20-1 and TRBJ2-7, with a tentative D call TRBD1 (6 bases). The CDR3 is made up of 15 amino acids. Germline V CDR1 and CDR2: DFQATT, SNEGSKA (reference sequence). With 3 bases removed from V and 3 bases from J, the gap between germline ends came to 18 bases. CDR3 sequence reads: CSASFPGQPYYEQYF. CDR3 sequence (DNA): TGCAGTGCTAGTTTTCCGGGACAACCCTACTACGAGCAGTACTTC.

The chain employs TRBV6-5 and TRBJ1-2; TRBD1 agrees at 9 bases. V dropped 7 bases and J dropped 0; count of bases not matched to a gene: 3. The CDR3 totals 14 residues. CDR1 and CDR2 from the germline V gene are MNHEY and SVGAGI. CDR3: CASTRTGANYGYTF. The CDR3 DNA sequence: TGTGCCAGCACCCGGACAGGGGCTAACTATGGCTACACCTTC.

The rearrangement uses TRBV10-3 and TRBJ1-1, with D possibly TRBD1 on 6 matching bases. The germline V gene has CDR1 ENHRY and CDR2 SYGVKD. With 3 bases removed from V and 7 bases from J, the gap between germline ends came to 12 bases. This CDR3 has 13 amino acids. The CDR3 spells CAISENRESEAFF. The CDR3 nucleotides are TGTGCCATCAGTGAAAACAGGGAGAGTGAAGCTTTCTTT.

The V and J genes are TRBV4-1 and TRBJ2-7, with D perhaps TRBD1 or TRBD2 (5 bases each). V lost 5 bases, J lost 3 bases, and 11 bases lay in between. The germline CDR1 and CDR2 sequences are MGHRA and YSYEKL. CDR3 length equals 13 residues. CDR3 in amino acids: CASSSWGRYEQYF. The CDR3 DNA sequence: TGCGCCAGCAGCTCCTGGGGACGCTACGAGCAGTACTTC.

The V and J genes are TRBV7-9 and TRBJ2-1, with unresolved D. Germline V lookup: CDR1 SEHNR, CDR2 FQNEAQ (reference sequence). CDR3 length: 14 residues. V was clipped by 5 bases and J by 4 bases, with 12 bases between them. The CDR3, as DNA: TGTGCCAGCAGCATTCCCTCGGGTTACAATGAGCAGTTCTTC. Translating it yields CASSIPSGYNEQFF.

The chain uses TRBV9 and TRBJ2-3; 8 bases are a match to TRBD2. The V segment lost 4 bases and the J segment 3 bases; nucleotides outside the gene matches: 10. The CDR3 length is 16 residues. Germline V gene sequence: CDR1 SGDLS, CDR2 YYNGEE. In DNA, the CDR3 is TGTGCCAGCAGCCCAGCGGGGGCGTACGGGACAGATACGCAGTATTTT. This translates into CASSPAGAYGTDTQYF.

The CDR3 protein is CASSLEGVGELFF. The CDR3, as DNA: TGTGCCAGCAGCTTAGAGGGGGTCGGGGAGCTGTTTTTT. The genes are TRBV7-8 and TRBJ2-2; a possible D gene is TRBD1 (6 bases). There are 13 residues in the CDR3. The V gene lost 1 base and the J gene lost 7 bases, with 7 bases spanning the gap. Germline V gene sequence: CDR1 SGHVS, CDR2 FQNEAQ. The entire variable domain, with the rest obtained from reference TRBV7-8 and TRBJ2-2, is as follows: GAGVSQSPRYKVAKRGQDVALRCDPISGHVSLFWYQQALGQGPEFLTYFQNEAQLDKSGLPSDRFFAERPEGSVSTLKIQRTQQEDSAVYLCASSLEGVGELFFGEGSRLTVL.

The chain carries TRBV10-1 and TRBJ2-3; unclear D gene. The CDR3 extends over 14 amino acids. With 0 bases removed from V and 2 bases from J, the gap between germline ends came to 6 bases. Looked up from germline, CDR1 is WNHNN and CDR2 is SYGVQD (reference sequence). CDR3 sequence: CASSESRFTDTQYF. DNA for the CDR3: TGCGCCAGCAGTGAGTCGCGCTTCACAGATACGCAGTATTTT.

The chain carries TRBV5-6 and TRBJ2-7; D is possibly TRBD1 or TRBD2 (5 bases each). The CDR3 runs 12 residues. Looked up from germline, CDR1 is SGHDT and CDR2 is YYEEEE. V lost 1 base to trimming and J lost 6 bases, with 8 bases between them. CDR3 in amino acids: CASSLRDAEQYF. The CDR3 DNA follows: TGTGCCAGCAGCTTGAGGGACGCCGAGCAGTACTTC.

This chain links TRBV29-1 with TRBJ1-2; 7 bases map to TRBD1. Germline-derived CDR1 and CDR2 are SQVTM and ANQGSEA. This CDR3 region has 13 residues. V was pared by 5 bases and J by 0 bases, with 3 bases of the junction left unmatched. CDR3: CSVPDRPNYGYTF. Here the CDR3 DNA reads TGCAGCGTTCCGGACAGGCCTAACTATGGCTACACCTTC. Full variable domain (missing parts from reference TRBV29-1 and TRBJ1-2): SAVISQKPSRDICQRGTSLTIQCQVDSQVTMMFWYRQQPGQSLTLIATANQGSEATYESGFVIDKFPISRPNLTFSTLTVSNMSPEDSSIYLCSVPDRPNYGYTFGSGTRLTVV.

This chain uses TRBV7-2 with TRBJ2-3, with 15 bases matching TRBD2. The CDR3 covers 16 residues. With V trimmed by 5 bases and J by 6 bases, 6 bases remained unmatched. The germline V gene encodes CDR1 SGHTA and CDR2 FQGNSA. For the CDR3, the DNA is TGTGCCAGCAGCCCCAGGACTAGCGGGGGGGCTGATACGCAGTATTTT. This sequence encodes CASSPRTSGGADTQYF.

The DNA for the CDR3 is TGTGCCAGCAGCTTAAACAGGGGCCGCGGCTACACCTTC. Amino acids: CASSLNRGRGYTF. The rearrangement links TRBV7-2 to TRBJ1-2, with 7 bases identical to TRBD1. Trimming cost V 2 bases and J 8 bases; bases outside gene matches: 5. Germline CDR1 is SGHTA and CDR2 is FQGNSA. This CDR3 is 13 amino acids long.

The chain couples TRBV5-4 to TRBJ2-1; 8 bases align to TRBD2. CDR1 is SGHNT and CDR2 is YYREEE in the germline V gene (reference sequence). The CDR3 totals 14 residues. V shed 2 bases, J shed 10 bases, and the junction held 8 bases outside the gene matches. The CDR3 coding sequence is TGTGCCAGCAGCTTATCTAATCGGGAGGGCGAGCAGTTCTTC. Protein product: CASSLSNREGEQFF.

J is TRBJ2-7 and V is TRBV6-2 or TRBV6-3; either TRBD1 or TRBD2 may fit D (5 bases each). V was trimmed by 2 bases and J by 2 bases, leaving 19 bases between them. This CDR3 has 17 amino acids. Germline V lookup: CDR1 MNHEY, CDR2 SVGEGT. CDR3 in amino acids: CASSYRVGAGRTYEQYF. For the CDR3, the DNA is TGTGCCAGCAGTTACCGCGTCGGGGCAGGAAGGACCTACGAGCAGTACTTC.

The CDR3 sequence: CASSEGVRVNTDTQYF. CDR3 coding DNA: TGTGCCAGCAGTGAAGGAGTCAGGGTCAACACAGATACGCAGTATTTT. The rearrangement links TRBV6-1 to TRBJ2-3, with D possibly matching TRBD1 (5 bases). The V end was cut by 1 base, the J end by 2 bases, with 13 bases between. Per the germline V gene, CDR1 is MNHNS and CDR2 is SASEGT. The CDR3 extends over 16 amino acids.

The V call is TRBV6-5, the J call TRBJ1-5; D is possibly TRBD1 (5 bases). This CDR3 comprises 15 residues. Deletions cut 7 bases from V and 3 bases from J, with 16 bases between. Germline values: CDR1 MNHEY, CDR2 SVGAGI. The CDR3 nucleotides are TGTGCCAGCAAAGGGGATGGGATAAACAATCAGCCCCAGCATTTT. This encodes CASKGDGINNQPQHF.

This clone appeared a single time. The chain has TRBV6-1 and TRBJ1-2, with a tentative D call TRBD1 (5 bases). Germline V gives CDR1 MNHNS, CDR2 SASEGT. The length of the CDR3 is 13 residues. V shed 3 bases and J shed 5 bases, with 10 bases lying between them. The CDR3 DNA is TGTGCCAGCAGTGACGGGACGCCATATGGCTACACCTTC. This translates into CASSDGTPYGYTF.

This chain links TRBV28 with TRBJ2-3, with TRBD2 as a possible D gene (5 bases). CDR3 size: 17 residues. The V gene's germline CDR1 is MDHEN and CDR2 SYDVKM. The V end was cut by 0 bases, the J end by 2 bases, with 15 bases between. The CDR3 nucleotides read TGTGCCAGCAGTTTATGGGCTAGCACAGTTCACACAGATACGCAGTATTTT. Its translation: CASSLWASTVHTDTQYF.

This clone was seen just once. The sample has other DNA sequences that encode this CDR3 too. This chain links TRBV30 with TRBJ1-6; 7 nucleotides line up with TRBD1. V was pared by 2 bases and J by 7 bases, with 5 bases of the junction left unmatched. The length of the CDR3 is 14 residues. Germline V CDR1 and CDR2: GTSNPN, SVGIG (reference sequence). CDR3 DNA sequence: TGTGCCTGGAGTCGGTCCAGGGGGAATTCACCCCTCCACTTT. The encoded protein is CAWSRSRGNSPLHF.

The J gene is TRBJ2-2, the V gene TRBV28, with D perhaps matching TRBD1 (7 bases). Germline assignment: CDR1 MDHEN and CDR2 SYDVKM. The CDR3 spans 18 residues. The V and J ends lost 6 bases and 7 bases respectively, with 27 bases between them. The CDR3 DNA reads as TGTGCCAGCAGCCTAGTCGGGGCCATAACAGGGGAGGTCGGGGAGCTGTTTTTT. Translating it yields CASSLVGAITGEVGELFF.

The chain recombines TRBV7-9 with TRBJ1-2; no clear D gene. V lost 5 bases and J lost 0, with 19 bases in between. CDR1 and CDR2 from the germline V gene are SEHNR and FQNEAQ (reference sequence). The CDR3 totals 17 residues. The CDR3 loop is CASSQQSSGLPNYGYTF. For the CDR3, the DNA is TGTGCCAGCAGCCAGCAGTCGTCCGGGCTGCCTAACTATGGCTACACCTTC.

The chain has TRBV2 and TRBJ1-1, with 8 bases lining up with TRBD1. This CDR3 region has 15 residues. Germline CDR1 reads SNHLY; CDR2 reads FYNNEI. V lost 6 bases to trimming and J lost 6 bases; unmatched junction nucleotides: 12. CDR3 residues: CASRTSQGAVAEAFF. CDR3 sequence (DNA): TGTGCCAGCAGGACCAGTCAGGGGGCGGTCGCTGAAGCTTTCTTT.

The chain has TRBV2 and TRBJ1-4; 7 bases fit TRBD1. Per the germline V gene, CDR1 is SNHLY and CDR2 is FYNNEI. CDR3 size: 14 residues. Trimming cost V 3 bases and J 8 bases; bases outside gene matches: 6. The CDR3 sequence: CASSDIGGQEKLFF. In DNA, the CDR3 is TGTGCCAGCAGTGATATAGGGGGCCAAGAAAAACTGTTTTTT.

This sequence joins TRBV7-2 and TRBJ2-1, with TRBD2 as a possible D gene (5 bases). This CDR3 has 12 amino acids. The germline V gene encodes CDR1 SGHTA and CDR2 FQGNSA. Trimming cost V 2 bases and J 9 bases, with 8 bases left between them. The CDR3 sequence is CASSLPGSEQFF. The CDR3 nucleotides are TGTGCCAGCAGCTTACCTGGGAGTGAGCAGTTCTTC.

This chain joins TRBV19 and TRBJ2-3, with D maybe TRBD2 (5 bases). The CDR3 is 16 residues long. With 5 bases removed from V and 2 bases from J, the gap between germline ends came to 17 bases. Germline V gene sequence: CDR1 LNHDA, CDR2 SQIVND (reference sequence). As DNA, the CDR3 is TGTGCCAGTAGTGGAGGTGGGCTCTTCGACACAGATACGCAGTATTTT. Its translation: CASSGGGLFDTDTQYF.

This rearrangement joins TRBV2 to TRBJ2-3; D might be TRBD1 or TRBD2, each matching 5 bases. The CDR3 totals 14 residues. Looked up from germline, CDR1 is SNHLY and CDR2 is FYNNEI. V lost 3 bases and J lost 6, with 13 bases in between. CDR3 coding DNA: TGTGCCAGCAGTGAGGGGCAGGGAGTTGATACGCAGTATTTT. Protein sequence: CASSEGQGVDTQYF.

The chain carries TRBV30 and TRBJ1-2; D ambiguous. CDR3 size: 11 residues. Germline V gene lookup returns CDR1 GTSNPN and CDR2 SVGIG (reference sequence). Trimming removed 0 bases at V and 5 bases at J, with 4 bases between. CDR3 protein: CAWSVQYGYTF. The CDR3 coding sequence is TGTGCCTGGAGTGTACAATATGGCTACACCTTC.